This T cell receptor (beta chain) came from a study of tumor-infiltrating lymphocytes in primary liver carcinoma. Study in general: Roughly 3.65 to 8 million productive TCRbeta reads were obtained per sample, with similar numbers across tissue types.

Unsorted bulk tissue, about 18-31 mg of it, served as the source for co-extraction of RNA and DNA. Total RNA amounting to 500 ng was the source from which TCR beta cDNA was made with a constant-region primer. Employing slightly modified ARM-PCR, three nested multiplex PCR rounds were run, and these gave rise to the TCR beta libraries. PCR rounds one and two used TRBV1-TRBV30 forward primers with a C-beta reverse primer for approximately 10 cycles each. Using its own MiXCR run on the multiplex PCR reads, TCRdb lists one record per CDR3 protein. This table holds approximately 80,000 distinct CDR3 sequences, roughly 71% found once. This clonotype was observed at least ten times. Its antigen is not identified. Study results and limitations: Lesser overlap characterized tumor-adjacent and tumor-blood pairs relative to tumor region pairs. A significantly higher top-250-clone fraction was found in tumors than in blood (p = 0.039).

Deletions cut 2 bases from V and 3 bases from J, with 15 bases between. This CDR3 is 15 amino acids long. In germline, CDR1 is SGHKS, CDR2 YYEKEE (reference sequence). The TCR was taken from a man aged 35 to 55 with primary liver carcinoma and hepatitis B virus infection. The rearrangement links TRBV5-5 to TRBJ2-7; D perhaps matches TRBD2 (6 bases). The specimen sequenced was tumor-adjacent normal liver tissue. CDR3 DNA: TGTGCCAGCAGCTTAGGCGGGACCACTCGCTACGAGCAGTACTTC. This encodes CASSLGGTTRYEQYF.